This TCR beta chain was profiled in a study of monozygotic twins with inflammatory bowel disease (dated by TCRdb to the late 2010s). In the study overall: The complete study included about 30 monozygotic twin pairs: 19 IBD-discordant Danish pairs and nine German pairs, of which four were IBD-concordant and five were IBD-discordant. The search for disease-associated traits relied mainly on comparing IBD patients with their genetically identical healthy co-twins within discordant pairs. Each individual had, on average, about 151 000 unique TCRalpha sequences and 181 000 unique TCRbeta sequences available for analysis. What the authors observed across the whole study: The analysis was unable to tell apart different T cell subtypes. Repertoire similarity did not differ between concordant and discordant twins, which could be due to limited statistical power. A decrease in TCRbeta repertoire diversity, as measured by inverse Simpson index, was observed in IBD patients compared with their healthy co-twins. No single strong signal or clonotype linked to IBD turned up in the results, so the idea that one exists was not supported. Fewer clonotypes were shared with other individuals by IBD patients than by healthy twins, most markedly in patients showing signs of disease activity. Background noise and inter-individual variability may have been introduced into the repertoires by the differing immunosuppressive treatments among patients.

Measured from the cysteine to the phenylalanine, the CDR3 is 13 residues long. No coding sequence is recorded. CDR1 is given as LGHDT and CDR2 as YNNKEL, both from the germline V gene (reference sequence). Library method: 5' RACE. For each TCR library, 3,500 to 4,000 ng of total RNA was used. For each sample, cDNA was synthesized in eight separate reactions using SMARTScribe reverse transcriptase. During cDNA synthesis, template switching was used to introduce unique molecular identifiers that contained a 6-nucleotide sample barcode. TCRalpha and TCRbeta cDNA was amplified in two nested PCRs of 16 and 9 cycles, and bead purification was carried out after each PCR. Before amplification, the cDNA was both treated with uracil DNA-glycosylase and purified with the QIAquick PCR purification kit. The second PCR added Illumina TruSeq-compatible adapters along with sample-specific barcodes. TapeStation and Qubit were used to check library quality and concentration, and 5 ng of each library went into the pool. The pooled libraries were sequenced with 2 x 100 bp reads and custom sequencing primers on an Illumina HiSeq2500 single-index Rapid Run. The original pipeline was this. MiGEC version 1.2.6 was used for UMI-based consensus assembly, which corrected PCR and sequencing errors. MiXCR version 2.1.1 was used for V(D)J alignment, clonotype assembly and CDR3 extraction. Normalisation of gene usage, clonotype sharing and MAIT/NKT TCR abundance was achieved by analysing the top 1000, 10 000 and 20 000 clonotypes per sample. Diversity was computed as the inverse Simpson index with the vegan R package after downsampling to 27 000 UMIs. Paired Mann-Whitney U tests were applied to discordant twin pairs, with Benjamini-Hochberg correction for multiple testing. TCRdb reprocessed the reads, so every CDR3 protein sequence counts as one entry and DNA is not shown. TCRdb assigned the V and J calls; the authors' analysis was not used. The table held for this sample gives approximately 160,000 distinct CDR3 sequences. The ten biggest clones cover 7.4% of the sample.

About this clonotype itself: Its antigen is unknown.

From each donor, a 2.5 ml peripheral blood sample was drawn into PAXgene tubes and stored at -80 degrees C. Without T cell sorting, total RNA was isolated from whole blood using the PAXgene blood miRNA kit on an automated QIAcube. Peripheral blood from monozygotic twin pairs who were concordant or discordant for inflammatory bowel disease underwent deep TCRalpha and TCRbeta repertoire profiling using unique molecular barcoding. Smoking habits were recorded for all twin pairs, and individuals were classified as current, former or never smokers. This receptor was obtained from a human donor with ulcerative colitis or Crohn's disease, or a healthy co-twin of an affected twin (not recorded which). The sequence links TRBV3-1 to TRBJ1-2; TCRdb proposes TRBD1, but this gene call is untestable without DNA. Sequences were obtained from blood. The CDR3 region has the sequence CASSQDRRRDYTF.